This T cell receptor beta chain was retrieved from a study of cytomegalovirus exposure and HLA in healthy donors. The PCR employed 60 Vbeta primers together with 13 Jbeta primers. Measured with immunoSEQ multiplex PCR; TCRdb has only the in-frame clones, and not every one. In the table there are 110,000 to 150,000 clones, roughly 80% of which are singletons. The CDR3 is 15 amino acids. Trimming at V came to 5 bases and at J to 1 base, leaving 5 bases not matched to a gene. Looked up from germline, CDR1 is SEHNR and CDR2 is FQNEAQ (reference sequence). The sample comprised PBMCs. This clonotype was obtained from a woman aged 40 to 50 in good health and CMV-seropositive. The V gene is TRBV7-9, the J gene TRBJ1-1; 9 nucleotides line up with TRBD1. The DNA of the CDR3 is TGTGCCAGCAGCCTCGAGACAGGGGGGAACACTGAAGCTTTCTTT. Protein sequence: CASSLETGGNTEAFF.